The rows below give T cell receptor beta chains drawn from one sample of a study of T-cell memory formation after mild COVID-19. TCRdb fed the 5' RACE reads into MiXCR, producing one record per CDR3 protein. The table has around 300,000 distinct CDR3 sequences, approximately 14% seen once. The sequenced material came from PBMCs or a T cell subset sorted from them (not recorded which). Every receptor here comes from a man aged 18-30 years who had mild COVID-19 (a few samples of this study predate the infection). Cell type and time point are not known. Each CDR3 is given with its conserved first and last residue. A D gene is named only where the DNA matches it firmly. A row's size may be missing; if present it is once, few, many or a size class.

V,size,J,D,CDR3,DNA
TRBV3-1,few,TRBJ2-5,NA,CASSQGMRTGRKETQYF,TGTGCCAGCAGCCAAGGAATGAGAACGGGGAGGAAGGAGACCCAGTACTTC
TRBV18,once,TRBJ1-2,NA,CDSTLGGLREPGYTF,TGTGACAGCACCTTAGGCGGCCTTAGGGAACCTGGCTACACCTTC
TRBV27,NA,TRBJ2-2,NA,CASSHGRLNTGELFF,TGTGCCAGCTCTCACGGACGGCTGAACACCGGGGAGCTGTTTTTT
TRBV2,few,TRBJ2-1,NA,CASSEQGGNNDQFF,TGTGCCAGCAGTGAGCAGGGGGGAAACAATGATCAGTTCTTC
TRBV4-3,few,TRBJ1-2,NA,CASSQGREGGVYGYTF,TGCGCCAGCAGCCAAGGCAGGGAGGGAGGGGTCTATGGCTACACCTTC
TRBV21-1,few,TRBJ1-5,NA,CASARTVPYSNQPQHF,TGTGCCAGCGCCCGGACTGTTCCATATAGCAATCAGCCCCAGCATTTT
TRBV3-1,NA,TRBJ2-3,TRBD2,CASSHVGSGGADTQYF,TGTGCCAGCAGTCACGTCGGTAGCGGGGGGGCAGATACGCAGTATTTT
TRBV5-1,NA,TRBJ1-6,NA,CASSVDSNSPLHF,TGCGCCAGCAGCGTGGACAGTAATTCACCCCTCCACTTT
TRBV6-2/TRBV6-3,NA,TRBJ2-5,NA,CASSPRSGTLRRETQYF,TGTGCCAGCTCCCCCCGCTCGGGGACTCTCCGGCGAGAGACCCAGTACTTC
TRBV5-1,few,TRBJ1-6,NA,CASSVTGYREFNSPLHF,TGCGCCAGCAGCGTCACAGGGTATAGGGAGTTCAATTCACCCCTCCACTTT
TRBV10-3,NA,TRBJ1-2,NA,CAIRAGDLNYGYTF,TGTGCCATCAGAGCAGGGGACCTCAACTATGGCTACACCTTC
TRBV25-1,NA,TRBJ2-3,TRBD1,CASSDRQGDTQYF,TGTGCCAGCAGTGACCGACAGGGGGATACGCAGTATTTT
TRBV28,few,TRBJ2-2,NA,CASSPSSYTGELFF,TGTGCCAGCAGCCCGTCTAGCTACACCGGGGAGCTGTTTTTT
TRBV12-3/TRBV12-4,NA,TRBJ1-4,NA,CASRPALPNEKLFF,TGTGCCAGCAGACCAGCGTTACCTAATGAAAAACTGTTTTTT
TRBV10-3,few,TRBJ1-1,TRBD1,CAISFFRDRGHGGGERTEAFF,TGTGCCATCAGTTTTTTCCGGGACAGGGGGCACGGGGGTGGAGAGAGGACTGAAGCTTTCTTT
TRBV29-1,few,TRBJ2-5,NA,CSVEDRRTTQETQYF,TGCAGCGTTGAAGATAGAAGGACTACACAAGAGACCCAGTACTTC
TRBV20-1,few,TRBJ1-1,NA,CSPIPDTEAFF,TGCAGTCCTATTCCGGACACTGAAGCTTTCTTT
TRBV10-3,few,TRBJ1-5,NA,CAISYRTDQPQHF,TGTGCCATCAGTTATAGGACCGATCAGCCCCAGCATTTT
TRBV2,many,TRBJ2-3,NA,CASSLDRYTDTQYF,TGTGCCAGCAGTCTCGACAGGTACACAGATACGCAGTATTTT
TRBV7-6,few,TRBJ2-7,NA,CASSLGSGIREQYF,TGTGCCAGCAGCTTAGGCTCCGGGATCCGCGAGCAGTACTTC
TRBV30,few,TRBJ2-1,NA,CAWRGRPGAYNEQFF,TGTGCCTGGAGGGGGCGGCCTGGGGCCTACAATGAGCAGTTCTTC
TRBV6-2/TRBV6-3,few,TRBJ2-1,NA,CASRTPGVRSEQFF,TGTGCCAGCAGAACACCGGGAGTGAGGAGTGAGCAGTTCTTC
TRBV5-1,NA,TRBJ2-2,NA,CASSPGQSLTGELFF,TGCGCCAGCAGCCCCGGACAGAGTCTCACCGGGGAGCTGTTTTTT
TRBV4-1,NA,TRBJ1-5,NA,CASSQPVRAGRGPQHF,TGCGCCAGCAGCCAACCGGTCAGGGCAGGGCGTGGGCCCCAGCATTTT
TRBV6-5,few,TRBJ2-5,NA,CASRRARWGKQETQYF,TGTGCCAGCAGACGCGCCCGGTGGGGGAAACAAGAGACCCAGTACTTC
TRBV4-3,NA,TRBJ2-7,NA,CASSQEVGQGPYEQYF,TGCGCCAGCAGCCAAGAGGTAGGGCAGGGGCCCTACGAGCAGTACTTC
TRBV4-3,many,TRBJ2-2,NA,CASSLSSGASSGELFF,TGCGCCAGCAGCCTATCTTCAGGGGCGAGTTCCGGGGAGCTGTTTTTT
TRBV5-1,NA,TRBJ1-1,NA,CASSWTTGSEAFF,TGCGCCAGCAGCTGGACCACAGGGTCTGAAGCTTTCTTT
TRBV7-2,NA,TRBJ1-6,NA,CASSFRQDGSPLHF,TGTGCCAGCAGCTTTCGTCAGGATGGGTCACCCCTCCACTTT
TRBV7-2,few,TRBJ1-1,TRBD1,CASSVPGQYTEAFF,TGTGCCAGCAGCGTACCGGGACAGTACACTGAAGCTTTCTTT
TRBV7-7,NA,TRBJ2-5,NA,CASSFDHLPGETQYF,TGTGCCAGCAGCTTTGACCATTTACCGGGCGAGACCCAGTACTTC
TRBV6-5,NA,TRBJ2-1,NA,CASSYSYPPGSYNEQFF,TGTGCCAGCAGTTACTCGTACCCTCCGGGGAGCTACAATGAGCAGTTCTTC
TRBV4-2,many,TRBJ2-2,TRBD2,CASSQTSGGAGELFF,TGTGCCAGCAGCCAAACTAGCGGGGGGGCCGGGGAGCTGTTTTTT
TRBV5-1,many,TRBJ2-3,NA,CASRTRGAPTDTQYF,TGCGCCAGCAGGACCCGGGGGGCTCCCACAGATACGCAGTATTTT
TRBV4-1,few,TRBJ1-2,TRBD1,CASSQAGTGGPYGYTF,TGCGCCAGCAGCCAAGCCGGGACAGGGGGCCCCTATGGCTACACCTTC
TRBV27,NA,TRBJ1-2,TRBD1,CASRRTGYGYTF,TGTGCCAGCAGGAGGACAGGGTATGGCTACACCTTC
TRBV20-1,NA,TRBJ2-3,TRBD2,CSALPSGGFSTDTQYF,TGCAGTGCTCTTCCCAGCGGGGGATTTAGCACAGATACGCAGTATTTT
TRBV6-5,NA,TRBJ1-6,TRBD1,CASSPTGTSYNSPLHF,TGTGCCAGCAGCCCGACAGGGACCTCCTATAATTCACCCCTCCACTTT
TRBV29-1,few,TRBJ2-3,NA,CSVEYRGMGTDTQYF,TGCAGCGTTGAATATAGGGGCATGGGGACAGATACGCAGTATTTT
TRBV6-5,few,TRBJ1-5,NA,CASSRTGTQPQHF,TGTGCCAGCAGCCGGACGGGGACTCAGCCCCAGCATTTT
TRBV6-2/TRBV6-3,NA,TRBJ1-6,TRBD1,CASSSRSGTGNSPLHF,TGTGCCAGCAGTTCAAGGTCCGGGACAGGGAATTCACCCCTCCACTTT
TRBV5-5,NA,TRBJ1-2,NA,CASSLAAITGYTF,TGTGCCAGCAGCTTGGCGGCAATAACTGGCTACACCTTC
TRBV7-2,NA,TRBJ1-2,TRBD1,CASSDYRGEYGYTF,TGTGCCAGCAGTGATTACAGGGGGGAGTATGGCTACACCTTC
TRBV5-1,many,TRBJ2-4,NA,CASSLNRAEGDIQYF,TGCGCCAGCAGCTTGAACAGGGCGGAGGGGGACATTCAGTACTTC
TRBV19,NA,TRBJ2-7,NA,CASRILPGAAEQYF,TGTGCCAGTAGAATACTTCCGGGGGCGGCCGAGCAGTACTTC
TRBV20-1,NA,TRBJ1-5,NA,CSAARDSNQPQHF,TGCAGTGCTGCTAGGGATAGCAATCAGCCCCAGCATTTT
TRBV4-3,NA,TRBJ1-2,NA,CASSQDWMGGYGYTF,TGCGCCAGCAGCCAAGATTGGATGGGGGGTTATGGCTACACCTTC
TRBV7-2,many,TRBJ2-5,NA,CASSAQETQYF,TGTGCCAGCAGCGCGCAAGAGACCCAGTACTTC
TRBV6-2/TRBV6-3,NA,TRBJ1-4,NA,CASCPGRNIATNEKLFF,TGTGCCAGCTGCCCGGGACGGAATATTGCAACTAATGAAAAACTGTTTTTT
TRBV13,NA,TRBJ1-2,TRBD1,CASSSTDRVKDGYTF,TGTGCCAGCAGCTCAACCGACAGGGTGAAGGATGGCTACACCTTC
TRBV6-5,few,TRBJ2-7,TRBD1,CASSYRAGGSYEQYF,TGTGCCAGCAGTTACAGGGCAGGGGGCTCCTACGAGCAGTACTTC
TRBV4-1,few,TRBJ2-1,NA,CASSHLLGQFF,TGCGCCAGCAGCCATCTACTGGGGCAGTTCTTC
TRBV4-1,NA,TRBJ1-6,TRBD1,CASSPWDRNSPLHF,TGCGCCAGCAGCCCATGGGACAGGAATTCACCCCTCCACTTT